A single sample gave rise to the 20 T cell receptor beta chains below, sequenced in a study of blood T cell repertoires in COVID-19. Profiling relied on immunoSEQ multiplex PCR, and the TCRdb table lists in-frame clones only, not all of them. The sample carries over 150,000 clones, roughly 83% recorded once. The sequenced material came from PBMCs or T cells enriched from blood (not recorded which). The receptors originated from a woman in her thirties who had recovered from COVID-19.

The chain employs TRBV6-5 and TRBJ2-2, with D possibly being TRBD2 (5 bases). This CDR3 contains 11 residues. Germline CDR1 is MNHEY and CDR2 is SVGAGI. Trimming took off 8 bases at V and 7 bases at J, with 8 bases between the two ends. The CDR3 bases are TGTGCCAGCGAGGGAGTCGGGGAGCTGTTTTTT. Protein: CASEGVGELFF.

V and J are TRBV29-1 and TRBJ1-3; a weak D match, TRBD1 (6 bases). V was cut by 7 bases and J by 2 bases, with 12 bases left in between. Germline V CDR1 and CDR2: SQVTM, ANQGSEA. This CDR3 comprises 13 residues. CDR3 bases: TGCAGCGCCACAGGGTCGACTGGAAACACCATATATTTT. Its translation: CSATGSTGNTIYF.

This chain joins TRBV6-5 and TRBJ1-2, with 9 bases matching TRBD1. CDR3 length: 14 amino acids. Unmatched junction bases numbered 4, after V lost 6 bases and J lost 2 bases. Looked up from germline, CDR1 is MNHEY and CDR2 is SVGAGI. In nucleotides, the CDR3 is TGTGCCAGCAGAAGAGGGACAGGGAACTATGGCTACACCTTC. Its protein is CASRRGTGNYGYTF.

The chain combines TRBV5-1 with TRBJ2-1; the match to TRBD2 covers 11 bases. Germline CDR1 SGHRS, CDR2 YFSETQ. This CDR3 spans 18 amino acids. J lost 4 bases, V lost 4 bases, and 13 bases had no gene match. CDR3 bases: TGCGCCAGCAGCAGCCGCCCGAAGACTAGCGGGGATTACAATGAGCAGTTCTTC. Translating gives CASSSRPKTSGDYNEQFF.

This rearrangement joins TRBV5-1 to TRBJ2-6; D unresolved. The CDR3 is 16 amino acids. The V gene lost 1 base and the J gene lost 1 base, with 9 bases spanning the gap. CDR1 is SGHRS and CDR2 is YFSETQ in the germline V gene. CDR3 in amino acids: CASSLNLGSGANVLTF. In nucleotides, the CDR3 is TGCGCCAGCAGCTTGAACCTAGGTTCTGGGGCCAACGTCCTGACTTTC.

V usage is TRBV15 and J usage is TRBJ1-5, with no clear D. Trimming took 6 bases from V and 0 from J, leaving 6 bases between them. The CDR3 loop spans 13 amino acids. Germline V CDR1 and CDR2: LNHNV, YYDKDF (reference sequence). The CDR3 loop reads CATRTGSNQPQHF. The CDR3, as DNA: TGTGCCACCAGGACGGGTAGCAATCAGCCCCAGCATTTT.

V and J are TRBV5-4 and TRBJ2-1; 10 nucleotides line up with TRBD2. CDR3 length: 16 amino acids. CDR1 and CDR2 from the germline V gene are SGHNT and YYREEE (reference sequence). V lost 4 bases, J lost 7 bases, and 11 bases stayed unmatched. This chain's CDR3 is CASSPIAGGLQNEQFF. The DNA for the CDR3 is TGTGCCAGCAGCCCAATAGCGGGGGGCCTACAAAATGAGCAGTTCTTC.

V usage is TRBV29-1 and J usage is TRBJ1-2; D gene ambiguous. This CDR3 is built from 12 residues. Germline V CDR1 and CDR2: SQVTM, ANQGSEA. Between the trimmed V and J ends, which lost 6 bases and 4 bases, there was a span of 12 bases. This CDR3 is CSVPENPYGYTF. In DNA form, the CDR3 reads TGCAGCGTCCCCGAGAACCCCTATGGCTACACCTTC.

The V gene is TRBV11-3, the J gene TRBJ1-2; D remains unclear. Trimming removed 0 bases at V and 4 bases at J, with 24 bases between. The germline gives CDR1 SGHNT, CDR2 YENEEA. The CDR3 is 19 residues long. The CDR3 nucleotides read TGTGCCAGCAGCTTAGATATCCCCCCGCCCGGGGTAAGTTTCTATGGCTACACCTTC. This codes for CASSLDIPPPGVSFYGYTF.

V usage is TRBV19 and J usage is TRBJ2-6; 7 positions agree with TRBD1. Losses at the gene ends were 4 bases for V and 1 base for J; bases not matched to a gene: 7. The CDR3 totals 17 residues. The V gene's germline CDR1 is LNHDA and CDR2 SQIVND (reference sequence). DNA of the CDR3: TGTGCCAGTAGTACTACAGGGGCCGGGTCTGGGGCCAACGTCCTGACTTTC. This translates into CASSTTGAGSGANVLTF. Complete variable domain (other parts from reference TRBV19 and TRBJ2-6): DGGITQSPKYLFRKEGQNVTLSCEQNLNHDAMYWYRQDPGQGLRLIYYSQIVNDFQKGDIAEGYSVSREKKESFPLTVTSAQKNPTAFYLCASSTTGAGSGANVLTFGAGSRLTVL.

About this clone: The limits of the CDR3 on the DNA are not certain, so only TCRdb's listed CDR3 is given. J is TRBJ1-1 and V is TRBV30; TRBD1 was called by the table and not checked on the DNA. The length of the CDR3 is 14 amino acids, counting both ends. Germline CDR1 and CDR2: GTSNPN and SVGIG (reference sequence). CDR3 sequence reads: CALPVGPGHGGAFF.

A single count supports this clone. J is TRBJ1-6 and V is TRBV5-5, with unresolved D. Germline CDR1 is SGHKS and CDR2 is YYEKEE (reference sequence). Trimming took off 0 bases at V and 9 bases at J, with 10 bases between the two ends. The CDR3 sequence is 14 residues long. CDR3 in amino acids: CASSLGAGSSPLHF. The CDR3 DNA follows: TGTGCCAGCAGCTTGGGGGCGGGCAGTTCACCCCTCCACTTT.

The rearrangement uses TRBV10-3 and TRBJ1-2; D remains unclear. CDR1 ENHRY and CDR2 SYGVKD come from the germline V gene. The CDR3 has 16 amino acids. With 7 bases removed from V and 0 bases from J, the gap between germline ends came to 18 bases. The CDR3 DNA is TGTGCCATCACTCCCCGGGGAACAGAAGCTAACTATGGCTACACCTTC. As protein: CAITPRGTEANYGYTF.

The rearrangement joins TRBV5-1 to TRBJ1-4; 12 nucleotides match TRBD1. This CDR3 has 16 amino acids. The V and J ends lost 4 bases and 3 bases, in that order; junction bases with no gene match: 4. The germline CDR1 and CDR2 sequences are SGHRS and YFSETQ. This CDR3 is CASSVGQGAANEKLFF. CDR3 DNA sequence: TGCGCCAGCAGCGTGGGACAGGGGGCAGCTAATGAAAAACTGTTTTTT.

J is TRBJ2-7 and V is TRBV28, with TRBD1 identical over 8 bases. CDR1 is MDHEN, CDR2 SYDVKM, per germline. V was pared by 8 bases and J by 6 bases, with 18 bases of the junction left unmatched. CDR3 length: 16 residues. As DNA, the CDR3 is TGTGCCAGCTGCGTGGCCGGGAACGACAGGGGTGGCGAGCAGTACGTC. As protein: CASCVAGNDRGGEQYV.

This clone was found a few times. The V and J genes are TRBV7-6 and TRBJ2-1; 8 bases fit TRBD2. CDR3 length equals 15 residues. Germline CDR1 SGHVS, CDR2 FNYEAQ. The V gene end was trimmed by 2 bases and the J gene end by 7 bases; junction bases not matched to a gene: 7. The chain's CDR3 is CASSLTRGGRNEQFF. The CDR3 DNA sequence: TGTGCCAGCAGCTTAACCCGGGGGGGCCGGAATGAGCAGTTCTTC.

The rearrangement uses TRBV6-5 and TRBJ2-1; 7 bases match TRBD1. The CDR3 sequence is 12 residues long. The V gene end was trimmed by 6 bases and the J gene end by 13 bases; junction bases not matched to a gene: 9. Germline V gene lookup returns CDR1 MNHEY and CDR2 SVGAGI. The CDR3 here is CASRLGQVEQFF. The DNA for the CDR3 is TGTGCCAGCAGACTCGGACAGGTTGAACAGTTCTTC.

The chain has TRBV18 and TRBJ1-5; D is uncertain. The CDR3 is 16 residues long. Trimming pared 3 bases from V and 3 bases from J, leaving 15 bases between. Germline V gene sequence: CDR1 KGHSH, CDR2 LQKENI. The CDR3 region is CASSPGDGHFNQPQHF. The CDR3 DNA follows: TGTGCCAGCTCACCCGGGGATGGGCACTTCAATCAGCCCCAGCATTTT.

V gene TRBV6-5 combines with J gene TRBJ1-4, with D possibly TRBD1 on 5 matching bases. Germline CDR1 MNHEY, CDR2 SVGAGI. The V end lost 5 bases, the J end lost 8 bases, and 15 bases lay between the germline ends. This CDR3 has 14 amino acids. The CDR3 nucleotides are TGTGCCAGCAGTAGCCGGGGGGGTGCGGAAAAACTGTTTTTT. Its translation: CASSSRGGAEKLFF.

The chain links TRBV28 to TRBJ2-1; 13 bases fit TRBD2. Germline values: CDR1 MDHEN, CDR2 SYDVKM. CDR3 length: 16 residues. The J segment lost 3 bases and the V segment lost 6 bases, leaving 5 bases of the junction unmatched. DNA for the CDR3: TGTGCCAGCAGAGAGGGGACTAGCGGGGTCTACAATGAGCAGTTCTTC. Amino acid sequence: CASREGTSGVYNEQFF.